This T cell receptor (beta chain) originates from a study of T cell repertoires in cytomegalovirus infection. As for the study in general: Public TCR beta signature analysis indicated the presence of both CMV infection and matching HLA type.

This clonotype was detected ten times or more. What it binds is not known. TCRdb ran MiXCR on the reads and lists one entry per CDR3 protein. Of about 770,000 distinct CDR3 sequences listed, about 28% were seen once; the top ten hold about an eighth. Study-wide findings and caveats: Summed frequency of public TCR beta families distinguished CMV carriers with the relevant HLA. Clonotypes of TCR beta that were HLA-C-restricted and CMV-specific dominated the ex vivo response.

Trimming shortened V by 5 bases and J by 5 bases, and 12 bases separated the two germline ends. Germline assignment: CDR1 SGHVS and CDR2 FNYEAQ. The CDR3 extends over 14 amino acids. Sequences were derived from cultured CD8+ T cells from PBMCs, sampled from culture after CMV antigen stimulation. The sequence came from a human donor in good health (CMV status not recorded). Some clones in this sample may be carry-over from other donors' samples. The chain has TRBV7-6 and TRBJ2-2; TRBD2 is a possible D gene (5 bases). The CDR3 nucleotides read TGTGCCAGCAGCCCCATGGGCGGGACCGGGGAGCTGTTTTTT. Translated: CASSPMGGTGELFF.